The 10 T cell receptor beta chains given below trace back to one sample, sequenced in a study of blood T cells in healthy people across ages. A second PCR of 7 to 11 cycles used a sample-barcoded 5' primer and a J-beta primer mix. TCRdb processed the 5' RACE reads anew with MiXCR; each CDR3 protein has one entry. Of roughly 1,500,000 distinct CDR3 sequences listed, 40% to 50% are singletons. Sequencing was carried out using blood. These receptors all come from a woman younger than 35 in good health.

The V call is TRBV20-1, the J call TRBJ1-1; D possibly corresponds to TRBD1 (5 bases). CDR3 size: 16 residues. CDR1 is DFQATT, CDR2 SNEGSKA, per germline (reference sequence). V lost 6 bases to trimming and J lost 8 bases, with 28 bases between them. CDR3 amino acids: CSAVPGQVYAGREAFF. As DNA, the CDR3 is TGCAGTGCCGTCCCAGGGCAGGTCTACGCGGGGAGGGAAGCTTTCTTT.

The rearrangement joins TRBV3-1 to TRBJ2-7; 8 bases agree with TRBD2. The V gene end was trimmed by 5 bases and the J gene end by 7 bases; junction bases not matched to a gene: 13. The germline V gene encodes CDR1 LGHDT and CDR2 YNNKEL (reference sequence). The CDR3 covers 15 residues. The chain's CDR3 is CASSSQRGIGYEQYF. The CDR3 bases are TGTGCCAGCAGCTCACAGCGGGGGATAGGGTATGAGCAGTACTTC.

This clonotype was found many times. At one end, the junction sequence differs from germline, possibly due to a read error. This rearrangement joins TRBV5-1 to TRBJ2-1, with 7 bases lining up with TRBD2. Germline CDR1 is SGHRS and CDR2 is YFSETQ. This CDR3 region has 16 residues. The DNA for the CDR3 is TGTGCCAGCAGCTTAGATCTGGCGGGAGCGTACAATGAGCAGTTCTTC. Translation gives CASSLDLAGAYNEQFF.

The rearrangement joins TRBV12-3 or TRBV12-4 to TRBJ2-7; 11 positions match TRBD2. There are 16 residues in the CDR3. The trim removed 5 bases at V and 7 bases at J, leaving 13 bases unmatched. Written as DNA, the CDR3 is TGTGCCAGCAGTGGTACACTAGCGGGAGCCCCGGATGAGCAGTACTTC. Translating gives CASSGTLAGAPDEQYF.

This chain's CDR3 is CASSSSTDLNYGYTF. The CDR3 DNA is TGCGCCAGCAGCTCCTCAACAGACCTTAACTATGGCTACACCTTC. The J gene is TRBJ1-2, the V gene TRBV5-1; D gene uncertain. The CDR3 sequence is 15 residues long. CDR1 is SGHRS and CDR2 is YFSETQ in the germline V gene. V was cut by 3 bases and J by 1 base, with 13 bases left in between.

This clonotype was observed a handful of times. The gene calls are TRBV7-8 and TRBJ2-3; 7 bases agree with TRBD2. Trimming at V came to 5 bases and at J to 3 bases, leaving 5 bases not matched to a gene. The CDR3 runs 14 residues. Germline CDR1 SGHVS, CDR2 FQNEAQ. CDR3: CASSHLGGTDTQYF. The CDR3 DNA sequence: TGTGCCAGCAGCCACCTCGGGGGGACAGATACGCAGTATTTT.

The chain recombines TRBV27 with TRBJ2-7; tentative D call: TRBD2 (5 bases). CDR3 length equals 15 residues. CDR1 is MNHEY, CDR2 SMNVEV, per germline (reference sequence). V was cut by 0 bases and J by 1 base, with 10 bases left in between. This CDR3 is CASSLSAAGSYEQYF. For the CDR3, the DNA is TGTGCCAGCAGTTTATCAGCGGCGGGTTCCTACGAGCAGTACTTC.

The rearrangement uses TRBV20-1 and TRBJ1-1; 8 positions agree with TRBD1. Germline V lookup: CDR1 DFQATT, CDR2 SNEGSKA (reference sequence). This CDR3 has 10 residues. In nucleotides, the CDR3 is TGCGGTACAGGGGGGACTGAAGCTTTCTTT. This gives the protein CGTGGTEAFF.

This chain connects TRBV20-1 to TRBJ2-3; TRBD2 aligns across 8 bases. The junction had 10 bases not matched to a gene; V was cut back by 6 bases and J by 2 bases. Germline loops: CDR1 DFQATT, CDR2 SNEGSKA (reference sequence). The CDR3 sequence is 15 residues long. The CDR3 loop reads CSAVTSGYYTDTQYF. The CDR3 DNA reads TGCAGTGCCGTAACTAGCGGTTACTACACAGATACGCAGTATTTT.

CDR3 protein: CASAGGGWNTGELFF. CDR3 coding DNA: TGTGCCAGTGCCGGGGGAGGATGGAACACCGGGGAGCTGTTTTTT. The chain combines TRBV13 with TRBJ2-2; TRBD2 is a possible D gene (6 bases). V was trimmed by 9 bases and J by 1 base, leaving 15 bases between them. This CDR3 is built from 15 residues. CDR1 and CDR2 (germline): PRHDT, FYEKMQ (reference sequence).